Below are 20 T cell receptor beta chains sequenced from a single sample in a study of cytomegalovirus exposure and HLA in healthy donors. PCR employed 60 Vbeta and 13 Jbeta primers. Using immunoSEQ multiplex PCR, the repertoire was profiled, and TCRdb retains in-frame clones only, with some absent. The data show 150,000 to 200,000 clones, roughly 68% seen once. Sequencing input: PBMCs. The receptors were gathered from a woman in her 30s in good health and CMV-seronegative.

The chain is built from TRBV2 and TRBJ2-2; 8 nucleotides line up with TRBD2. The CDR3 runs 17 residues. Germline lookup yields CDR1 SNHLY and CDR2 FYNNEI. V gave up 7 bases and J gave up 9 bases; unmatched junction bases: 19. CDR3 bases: TGTGCCAGCACTTACGTCTCCGGGGGGGGGCGGGGCCGGGAGCTGTTTTTT. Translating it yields CASTYVSGGGRGRELFF.

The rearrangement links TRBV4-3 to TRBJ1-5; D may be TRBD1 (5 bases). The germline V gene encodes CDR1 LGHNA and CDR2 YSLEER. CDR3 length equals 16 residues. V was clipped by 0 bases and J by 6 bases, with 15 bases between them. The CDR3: CASSQEWQHQGQPQHF. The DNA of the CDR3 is TGCGCCAGCAGCCAAGAATGGCAGCATCAGGGTCAGCCCCAGCATTTT.

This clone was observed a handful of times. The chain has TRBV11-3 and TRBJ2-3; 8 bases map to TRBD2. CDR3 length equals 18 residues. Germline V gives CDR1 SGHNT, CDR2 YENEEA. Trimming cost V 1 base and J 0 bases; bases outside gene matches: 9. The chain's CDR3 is CASSLGGRLAYSTDTQYF. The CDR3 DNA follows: TGTGCCAGCAGCTTAGGCGGACGACTAGCGTATAGCACAGATACGCAGTATTTT.

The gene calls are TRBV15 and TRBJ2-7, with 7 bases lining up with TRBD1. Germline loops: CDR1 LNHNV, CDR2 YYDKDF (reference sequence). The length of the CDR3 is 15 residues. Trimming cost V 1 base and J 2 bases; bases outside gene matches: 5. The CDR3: CATSRGGTVAYEQYF. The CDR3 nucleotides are TGTGCCACCAGCAGAGGGGGGACAGTAGCCTACGAGCAGTACTTC.

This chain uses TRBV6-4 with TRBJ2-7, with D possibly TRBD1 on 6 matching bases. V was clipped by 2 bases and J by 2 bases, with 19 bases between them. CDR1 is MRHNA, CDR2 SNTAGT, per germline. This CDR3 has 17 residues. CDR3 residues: CASSDVVQGPKTYEQYF. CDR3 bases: TGTGCCAGCAGTGACGTAGTACAGGGCCCGAAGACCTACGAGCAGTACTTC.

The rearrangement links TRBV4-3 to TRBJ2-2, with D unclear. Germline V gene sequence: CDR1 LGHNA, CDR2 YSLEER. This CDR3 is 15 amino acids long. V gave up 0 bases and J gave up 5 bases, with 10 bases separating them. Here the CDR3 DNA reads TGCGCCAGCAGCCAAGACGCCCTTAGAACCGGGGAGCTGTTTTTT. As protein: CASSQDALRTGELFF.

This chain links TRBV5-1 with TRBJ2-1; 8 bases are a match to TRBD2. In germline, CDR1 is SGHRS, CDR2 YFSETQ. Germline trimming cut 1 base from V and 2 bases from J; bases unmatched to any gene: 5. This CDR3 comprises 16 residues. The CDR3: CASSLFYGRAYNEQFF. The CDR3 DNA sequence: TGCGCCAGCAGCTTGTTTTACGGGAGGGCCTACAATGAGCAGTTCTTC.

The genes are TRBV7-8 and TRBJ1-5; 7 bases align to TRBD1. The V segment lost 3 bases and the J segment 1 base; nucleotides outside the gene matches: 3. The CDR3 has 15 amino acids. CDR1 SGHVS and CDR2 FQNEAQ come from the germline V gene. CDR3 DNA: TGTGCCAGCAGCTTCCGACAGGGAAGCAATCAGCCCCAGCATTTT. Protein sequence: CASSFRQGSNQPQHF.

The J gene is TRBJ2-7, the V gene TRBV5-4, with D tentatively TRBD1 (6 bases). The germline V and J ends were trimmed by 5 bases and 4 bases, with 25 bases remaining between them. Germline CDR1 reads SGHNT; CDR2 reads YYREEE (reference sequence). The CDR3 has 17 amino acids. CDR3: CASSNEPRGSGLYEQYF. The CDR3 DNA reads TGTGCCAGCAGTAACGAACCCAGGGGATCGGGGTTGTACGAGCAGTACTTC.

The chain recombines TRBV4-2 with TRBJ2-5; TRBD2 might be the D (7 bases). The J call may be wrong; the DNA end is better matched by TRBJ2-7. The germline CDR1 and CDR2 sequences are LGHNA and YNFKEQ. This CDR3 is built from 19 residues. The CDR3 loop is CASSRRGGGSRTVSYEQYF. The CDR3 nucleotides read TGTGCCAGCAGCCGAAGGGGCGGGGGCTCCCGAACGGTATCCTACGAGCAGTACTTC.

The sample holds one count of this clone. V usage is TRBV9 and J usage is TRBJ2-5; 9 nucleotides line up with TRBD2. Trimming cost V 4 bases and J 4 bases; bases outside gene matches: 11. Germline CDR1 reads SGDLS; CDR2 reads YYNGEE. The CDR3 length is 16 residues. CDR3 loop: CASSISPGLAGETQYF. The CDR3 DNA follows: TGTGCCAGCAGCATCTCTCCGGGACTAGCAGGAGAGACCCAGTACTTC.

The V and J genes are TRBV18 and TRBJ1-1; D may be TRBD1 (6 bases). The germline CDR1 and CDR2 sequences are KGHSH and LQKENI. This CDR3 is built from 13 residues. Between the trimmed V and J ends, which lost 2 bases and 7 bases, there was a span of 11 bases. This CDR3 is CASSPSPQGEAFF. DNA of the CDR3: TGTGCCAGCTCACCAAGCCCACAGGGTGAAGCTTTCTTT.

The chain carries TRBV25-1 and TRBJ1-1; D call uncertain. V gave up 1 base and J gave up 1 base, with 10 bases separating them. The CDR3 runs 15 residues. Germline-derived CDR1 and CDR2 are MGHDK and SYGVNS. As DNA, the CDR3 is TGTGCCAGCAGTGAATGGTCAGGATGGAACACTGAAGCTTTCTTT. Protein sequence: CASSEWSGWNTEAFF. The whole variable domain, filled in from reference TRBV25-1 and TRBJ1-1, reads EADIYQTPRYLVIGTGKKITLECSQTMGHDKMYWYQQDPGMELHLIHYSYGVNSTEKGDLSSESTVSRIRTEHFPLTLESARPSHTSQYLCASSEWSGWNTEAFFGQGTRLTVV.

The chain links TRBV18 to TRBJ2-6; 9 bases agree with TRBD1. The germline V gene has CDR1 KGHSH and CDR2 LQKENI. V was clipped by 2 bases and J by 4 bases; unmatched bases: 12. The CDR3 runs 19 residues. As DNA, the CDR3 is TGTGCCAGCTCACCAGCTAGGACAGGGGCCCGACGGGGGGCCAACGTCCTGACTTTC. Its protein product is CASSPARTGARRGANVLTF.

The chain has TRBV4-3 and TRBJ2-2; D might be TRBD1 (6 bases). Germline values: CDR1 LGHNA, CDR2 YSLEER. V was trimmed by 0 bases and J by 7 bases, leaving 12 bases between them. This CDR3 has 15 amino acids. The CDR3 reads CASSQDTGQNGELFF. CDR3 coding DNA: TGCGCCAGCAGCCAAGATACAGGGCAAAACGGGGAGCTGTTTTTT.

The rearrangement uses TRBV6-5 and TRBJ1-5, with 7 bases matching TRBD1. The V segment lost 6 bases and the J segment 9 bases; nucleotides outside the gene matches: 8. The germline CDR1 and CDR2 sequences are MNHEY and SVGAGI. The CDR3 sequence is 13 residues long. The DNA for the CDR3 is TGTGCCAGCAGCCGGGGGACAGCCCTGCCCCAGCATTTT. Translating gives CASSRGTALPQHF.

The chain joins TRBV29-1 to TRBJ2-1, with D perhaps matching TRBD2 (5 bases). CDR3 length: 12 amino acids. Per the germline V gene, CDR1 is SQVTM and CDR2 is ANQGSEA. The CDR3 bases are TGCCGTGGGAGTAACTCCTACAATGAGCAGTTCTTC. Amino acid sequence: CRGSNSYNEQFF.

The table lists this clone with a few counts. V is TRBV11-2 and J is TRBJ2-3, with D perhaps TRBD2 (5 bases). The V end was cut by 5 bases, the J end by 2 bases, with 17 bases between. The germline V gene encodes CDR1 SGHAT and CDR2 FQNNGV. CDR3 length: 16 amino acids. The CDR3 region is CASSGPGGLDTDTQYF. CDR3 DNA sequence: TGTGCCAGCAGCGGACCGGGTGGACTTGACACAGATACGCAGTATTTT.

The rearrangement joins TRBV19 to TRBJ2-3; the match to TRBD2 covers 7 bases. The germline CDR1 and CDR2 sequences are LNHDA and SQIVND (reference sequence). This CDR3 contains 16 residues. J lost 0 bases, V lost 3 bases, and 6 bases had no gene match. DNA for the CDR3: TGTGCCAGTAGTATTGGGAGGGGATTCAGCACAGATACGCAGTATTTT. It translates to CASSIGRGFSTDTQYF.

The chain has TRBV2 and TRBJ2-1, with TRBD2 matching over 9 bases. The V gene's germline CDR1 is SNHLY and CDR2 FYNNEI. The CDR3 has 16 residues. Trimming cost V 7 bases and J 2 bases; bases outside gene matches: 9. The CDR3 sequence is CASKKGASGTYNEQFF. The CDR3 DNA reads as TGTGCCAGCAAAAAGGGGGCTAGCGGGACCTACAATGAGCAGTTCTTC. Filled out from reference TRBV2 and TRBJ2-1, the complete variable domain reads EPEVTQTPSHQVTQMGQEVILRCVPISNHLYFYWYRQILGQKVEFLVSFYNNEISEKSEIFDDQFSVERPDGSNFTLKIRSTKLEDSAMYFCASKKGASGTYNEQFFGPGTRLTVL.